These 17 T cell receptor beta chains share one sample of origin, sequenced in a study of regulatory T cells in long-lasting Graves disease. Described time point: persistent/refractory GD, antithyroid drugs over 5 years with positive TRAb. With RNA extracted from PBMCs as input, the TCR library was made. To make TCR beta libraries, researchers used iRepertoire HTBI primers and Arm-PCR of CDR3 regions. TCRdb itself ran the multiplex PCR reads through MiXCR, one entry per CDR3 protein. Among about 400,000 distinct CDR3 sequences listed, about 20% were seen once. The specimen comprised peripheral blood mononuclear cells (PBMCs), sampled when the disease was refractory, from a patient treated with antithyroid drugs. All receptors derive from a female donor with Graves disease.

This chain uses TRBV20-1 with TRBJ1-5; 9 bases match TRBD1. Germline V gene lookup returns CDR1 DFQATT and CDR2 SNEGSKA (reference sequence). This CDR3 spans 14 amino acids. V was pared by 5 bases and J by 4 bases, with 6 bases of the junction left unmatched. CDR3 nucleotides: TGCAGTGCTCACTCCGGGACAGGGAATCAGCCCCAGCATTTT. Translating gives CSAHSGTGNQPQHF.

This clonotype was detected ten times or more. The V and J genes are TRBV12-3 or TRBV12-4 and TRBJ1-2; 7 bases are shared with TRBD1. The CDR3 totals 14 residues. Trimming took 6 bases from V and 4 from J; bases not matched to a gene: 8. CDR3 protein: CASSRAGQVYGYTF. The DNA of the CDR3 is TGTGCCAGCAGCCGGGCAGGACAGGTCTATGGCTACACCTTC.

At least ten counts were recorded for this clonotype. The chain carries TRBV3-1 and TRBJ1-1; tentative D call: TRBD1 (5 bases). Looked up from germline, CDR1 is LGHDT and CDR2 is YNNKEL (reference sequence). V was cut by 4 bases and J by 11 bases, with 14 bases left in between. CDR3 size: 12 residues. The CDR3 loop is CASSPTESVAFF. CDR3 DNA sequence: TGTGCCAGCAGCCCGACAGAGAGCGTGGCTTTCTTT.

V and J are TRBV10-3 and TRBJ1-4; D remains unclear. The CDR3 totals 12 residues. Trimming cost V 3 bases and J 10 bases, with 9 bases left between them. The germline V gene encodes CDR1 ENHRY and CDR2 SYGVKD. The CDR3 region is CAISDGRGKLFF. The CDR3 region has the DNA TGTGCCATCAGTGATGGCCGAGGAAAACTGTTTTTT.

In this sample, this clonotype turned up many times. The chain links TRBV28 to TRBJ2-7; 13 nucleotides align to TRBD2. Unmatched junction bases numbered 7, after V lost 7 bases and J lost 4 bases. In germline, CDR1 is MDHEN, CDR2 SYDVKM. This CDR3 spans 15 amino acids. The CDR3 spells CASTAGLAGSYEQYF. The CDR3, as DNA: TGTGCCAGCACTGCGGGACTAGCGGGATCATACGAGCAGTACTTC.

The CDR3 DNA reads as TGTGCCAGCAGCCAAAGGGGGCAATTAGCGGGAGGCCTCTACGAGCAGTACTTC. It yields the protein CASSQRGQLAGGLYEQYF. The rearrangement links TRBV3-1 to TRBJ2-7; 10 nucleotides align to TRBD2. The length of the CDR3 is 18 residues. V lost 2 bases and J lost 3; bases outside the gene matches: 13. CDR1 LGHDT and CDR2 YNNKEL come from the germline V gene (reference sequence).

The chain has TRBV29-1 and TRBJ2-5, with 10 bases matching TRBD1. CDR1 and CDR2 from the germline V gene are SQVTM and ANQGSEA. CDR3 length equals 18 residues. The junction had 16 bases not matched to a gene; V was cut back by 4 bases and J by 2 bases. CDR3 nucleotide sequence: TGCAGCGTTGTCCCGAGGAACAGGGACAGGGGCGCTCAAGAGACCCAGTACTTC. It specifies CSVVPRNRDRGAQETQYF.

The gene calls are TRBV6-1 and TRBJ1-2, with D uncertain. Germline CDR1 reads MNHNS; CDR2 reads SASEGT. This CDR3 has 12 amino acids. V shed 3 bases and J shed 8 bases, with 10 bases lying between them. The CDR3 protein is CASSDFGRGYTF. CDR3 nucleotide sequence: TGTGCCAGCAGTGACTTCGGGAGGGGCTACACCTTC.

This clonotype was observed a few times. The CDR3 DNA reads as TGTGCCAGCTCACCACGGTCGGGACGGGACGAGCAGTACTTC. Translating gives CASSPRSGRDEQYF. This rearrangement joins TRBV18 to TRBJ2-7; D possibly uses TRBD1 or TRBD2 (5 bases each). Between the trimmed V and J ends, which lost 1 base and 5 bases, there was a span of 12 bases. Germline assignment: CDR1 KGHSH and CDR2 LQKENI. The CDR3 has 14 amino acids.

This clonotype was detected only a few times. The V gene is TRBV12-3 or TRBV12-4, the J gene TRBJ2-2; weak D call: TRBD2 (6 bases). The CDR3 has 14 residues. V lost 5 bases and J lost 5, with 12 bases in between. The CDR3 nucleotides are TGTGCCAGCAGTCCTGGACTACCGACCGGGGAGCTGTTTTTT. The encoded protein is CASSPGLPTGELFF.

This clonotype occurred a few times. The chain employs TRBV7-9 and TRBJ2-2; 13 bases line up with TRBD2. The CDR3 runs 18 residues. J gave up 5 bases and V 5 bases, and 11 bases lay outside the gene matches. Germline assignment: CDR1 SEHNR and CDR2 FQNEAQ (reference sequence). The CDR3, as DNA: TGTGCCAGCAGCGGGACTAGCGGGATCCTAACGGGGACCGGGGAGCTGTTTTTT. It encodes CASSGTSGILTGTGELFF.

This clonotype appeared a few times. V usage is TRBV29-1 and J usage is TRBJ2-7; tentatively, D is TRBD1 (5 bases). Germline values: CDR1 SQVTM, CDR2 ANQGSEA. This CDR3 is built from 13 residues. Trimming took 4 bases from V and 2 from J, leaving 12 bases between them. The CDR3 sequence: CSVVSSGTYEQYF. The CDR3 DNA follows: TGCAGCGTTGTGTCTTCAGGGACCTACGAGCAGTACTTC.

This clonotype showed up many times. In DNA, the CDR3 is TGTGCCAGCATTCCGACTAGCGGGATGGTTGGCGGGGAGCTGTTTTTT. Translation: CASIPTSGMVGGELFF. The chain links TRBV6-1 to TRBJ2-2; 11 bases map to TRBD2. V lost 7 bases to trimming and J lost 7 bases; unmatched junction nucleotides: 11. CDR3 size: 16 residues. Germline values: CDR1 MNHNS, CDR2 SASEGT.

The chain joins TRBV6-2 or TRBV6-3 to TRBJ2-2; 9 positions agree with TRBD2. This CDR3 has 16 residues. V lost 2 bases and J lost 4; bases outside the gene matches: 5. Germline-derived CDR1 and CDR2 are MNHEY and SVGEGT. The DNA for the CDR3 is TGTGCCAGCAGTTACGTAGCGGGAGAAGGCACCGGGGAGCTGTTTTTT. Its protein product is CASSYVAGEGTGELFF.

This clonotype showed up many times. The chain joins TRBV28 to TRBJ1-2; D unclear. Trimming took 7 bases from V and 4 from J, leaving 13 bases between them. The CDR3 contains 13 residues. In germline, CDR1 is MDHEN, CDR2 SYDVKM. The CDR3 coding sequence is TGTGCCAGCACTTGGGTCGAGGGCTATGGCTACACCTTC. Its protein is CASTWVEGYGYTF.

Comment on this clonotype: One end of the junction does not line up with germline, which may come from a read error. The chain carries TRBV7-2 and TRBJ1-1; 10 bases are shared with TRBD1. This CDR3 has 16 residues. The germline CDR1 and CDR2 sequences are SGHTA and FQGNSA. Here the CDR3 reads CASSSGTGVMNTEAFF. The CDR3 nucleotides are TGCGCCAGCAGTTCCGGGACAGGGGTTATGAACACTGAAGCTTTCTTT.

This clonotype has a count of ten or more. This chain links TRBV28 with TRBJ2-1, with 9 positions matching TRBD2. In germline, CDR1 is MDHEN, CDR2 SYDVKM. V trimming: 5 bases; J trimming: 10 bases; junction bases outside the gene matches: 12. The CDR3 is made up of 15 amino acids. The CDR3 loop is CASSPTSGSWGEQFF. CDR3 coding DNA: TGTGCCAGCAGTCCTACTAGCGGGTCGTGGGGGGAGCAGTTCTTC.